A single sample is the source of the 29 T cell receptor beta chains below, sequenced in a study of T cells in Graves' hyperthyroidism and ophthalmopathy. What was amplified from RNA transcripts were TCR beta CDR3 regions. Carried out on the TCR CDR3, a first-round RT-PCR used the HTBI primer set. TCRdb recomputed calls from the multiplex PCR reads with MiXCR, one row per CDR3 protein. The sample has almost 600,000 distinct CDR3 sequences, about half seen once. The material sequenced was peripheral blood or thyroid tissue (not recorded which). These receptors originate from a young woman with Graves' hyperthyroidism.

At least ten counts were recorded for this clonotype. The chain uses TRBV12-3 or TRBV12-4 and TRBJ1-1; D perhaps matches TRBD1 (5 bases). Trimming stripped 3 bases from V and 4 bases from J, with 15 bases between. The CDR3 spans 15 residues. The CDR3 here is CASSLSRARGTEAFF. As DNA, the CDR3 is TGTGCCAGCAGTTTGTCCAGGGCCCGTGGCACTGAAGCTTTCTTT.

The chain combines TRBV18 with TRBJ1-5; D gene uncertain. In germline, CDR1 is KGHSH, CDR2 LQKENI. This CDR3 is 14 amino acids long. V lost 8 bases to trimming and J lost 7 bases, with 18 bases between them. The CDR3 DNA is TGTGCCAGCGGAACCCCACCTTTGGGCCAGCCCCAGCATTTT. Amino acid sequence: CASGTPPLGQPQHF.

For this clonotype: A clone one base away is much larger, so this may be a read error. The chain couples TRBV7-2 to TRBJ2-7; TRBD1 is a possible D gene (6 bases). CDR3 length: 14 residues. Germline CDR1 SGHTA, CDR2 FQGNSA. With 9 bases removed from V and 0 bases from J, the gap between germline ends came to 15 bases. Written as DNA, the CDR3 is TGTGCCAGTAGTTCCACAGGGAGCTCCTACGAGCAGTACTTC. It is translated as CASSSTGSSYEQYF.

The table lists this clonotype with many counts. V usage is TRBV10-3 and J usage is TRBJ2-6; D is unresolved. V was clipped by 3 bases and J by 0 bases, with 6 bases between them. This CDR3 contains 15 residues. Germline V CDR1 and CDR2: ENHRY, SYGVKD. The chain's CDR3 is CAISELGSGANVLTF. DNA of the CDR3: TGTGCCATCAGTGAACTGGGCTCTGGGGCCAACGTCCTGACTTTC.

V is TRBV2 and J is TRBJ2-6; D gene ambiguous. The CDR3 length is 16 residues. Trimming took 10 bases from V and 3 from J, leaving 19 bases between them. Germline V gene sequence: CDR1 SNHLY, CDR2 FYNNEI. CDR3 in DNA: TGTGCCAACGCCAGCAGCTTGGAGTTTGGGGCCAACGTCCTGACTTTC. As protein: CANASSLEFGANVLTF.

CDR3 region: CASSTPWGTGGGGYTF. For the CDR3, the DNA is TGTGCCAGCAGCACACCATGGGGGACAGGGGGCGGCGGCTACACCTTC. This chain uses TRBV7-9 with TRBJ1-2, with 12 bases that match TRBD1. This CDR3 is 16 amino acids long. The germline CDR1 and CDR2 sequences are SEHNR and FQNEAQ (reference sequence). V trimming: 5 bases; J trimming: 8 bases; junction bases outside the gene matches: 12.

On this clonotype: A read error is possible here, since a much larger clone lies one base away. CDR3 loop: CASSFTSTGSSYEQYF. The CDR3 DNA reads TGTGCCAGCAGCTTTACGTCAACGGGAAGCTCCTACGAGCAGTACTTC. This rearrangement joins TRBV7-2 to TRBJ2-7; tentative D call: TRBD2 (5 bases). With 3 bases removed from V and 0 bases from J, the gap between germline ends came to 15 bases. Germline assignment: CDR1 SGHTA and CDR2 FQGNSA. The CDR3 contains 16 residues. The full variable domain, in which reference TRBV7-2 and TRBJ2-7 provide the parts outside the CDR3, is GAGVSQSPSNKVTEKGKDVELRCDPISGHTALYWYRQSLGQGLEFLIYFQGNSAPDKSGLPSDRFSAERTGGSVSTLTIQRTQQEDSAVYLCASSFTSTGSSYEQYFGPGTRLTVT.

This sequence joins TRBV12-5 and TRBJ2-2; tentatively, D is TRBD2 (6 bases). CDR1 is LGHNT, CDR2 FRNRAP, per germline. With 6 bases removed from V and 5 bases from J, the gap between germline ends came to 16 bases. The CDR3 sequence is 15 residues long. The CDR3 DNA is TGTGCTAGTGGCCGGGACTTGTCCAAAACCGGGGAGCTGTTTTTT. It specifies CASGRDLSKTGELFF.

V usage is TRBV30 and J usage is TRBJ1-1; weak D call: TRBD1 (5 bases). V was cut by 5 bases and J by 3 bases, with 16 bases left in between. This CDR3 is built from 14 residues. The germline gives CDR1 GTSNPN, CDR2 SVGIG (reference sequence). The CDR3 DNA sequence: TGTGCCTGGCCGGCGGGACTTAGGGACACTGAAGCTTTCTTT. This encodes CAWPAGLRDTEAFF.

Worth noting for this clonotype: A much larger clone lies one base from this, so it may be a read error. This chain uses TRBV4-2 with TRBJ1-4, with 7 bases identical to TRBD1. Germline V lookup: CDR1 LGHNA, CDR2 YNFKEQ. The CDR3 consists of 17 residues. The CDR3 loop reads CAGSHPLRGPTNEKLFF. In DNA, the CDR3 is TGTGCCGGCAGCCACCCCTTAAGGGGGCCAACTAATGAAAAACTGTTTTTT.

The chain employs TRBV5-1 and TRBJ1-4; a weak D match, TRBD1 (6 bases). The germline V gene has CDR1 SGHRS and CDR2 YFSETQ. The CDR3 length is 14 residues. The V gene lost 5 bases and the J gene lost 6 bases, with 14 bases spanning the gap. The chain's CDR3 is CASRFRGVDEKLFF. In DNA form, the CDR3 reads TGCGCCAGCAGGTTCAGGGGAGTTGATGAAAAACTGTTTTTT.

This clonotype has only one observation. This chain links TRBV19 with TRBJ2-7, with D perhaps assigned TRBD1 or TRBD2 (5 bases each). CDR1 and CDR2 (germline): LNHDA, SQIVND (reference sequence). The CDR3 consists of 15 residues. The V gene lost 5 bases and the J gene lost 3 bases, with 17 bases spanning the gap. CDR3 nucleotides: TGTGCCAGTAGTCTTTCGGGACCCCGCGGCTACGAGCAGTACTTC. This sequence encodes CASSLSGPRGYEQYF.

The chain combines TRBV29-1 with TRBJ2-7; the match to TRBD2 covers 10 bases. This CDR3 comprises 19 residues. Germline lookup yields CDR1 SQVTM and CDR2 ANQGSEA. J was trimmed by 2 bases and V by 0 bases; bases with no gene match: 16. The CDR3 sequence is CSVEDHGLAGDGRPYEQYF. The CDR3 nucleotides read TGCAGCGTTGAAGATCATGGCCTAGCGGGAGATGGACGACCCTACGAGCAGTACTTC.

Many counts were recorded for this clonotype. Compared with germline, one end of the junction differs, possibly owing to a read error. The chain uses TRBV6-1 and TRBJ2-5; maybe TRBD2 (5 bases). Germline CDR1 reads MNHNS; CDR2 reads SASEGT. The CDR3 runs to 13 residues. DNA for the CDR3: TGCGCAGGAGAGCGGCGGTCCCAAGAGACCCAGTACTTC. This translates into CAGERRSQETQYF.

This chain uses TRBV20-1 with TRBJ2-3, with 8 bases fitting TRBD2. The CDR3 runs 15 residues. CDR1 and CDR2 from the germline V gene are DFQATT and SNEGSKA (reference sequence). The trim removed 3 bases at V and 3 bases at J, leaving 8 bases unmatched. The CDR3 sequence is CSASVWGGGTDTQYF. The CDR3 nucleotides are TGCAGTGCTAGTGTTTGGGGCGGGGGGACAGATACGCAGTATTTT.

This clonotype was recorded many times. The chain is built from TRBV7-2 and TRBJ2-5; a possible D gene is TRBD1 (6 bases). The CDR3 sequence is 14 residues long. The V end lost 3 bases, the J end lost 4 bases, and 12 bases lay between the germline ends. The germline CDR1 and CDR2 sequences are SGHTA and FQGNSA. The CDR3 nucleotides are TGTGCCAGCAGCTTTGCCGGACAGAGAGAGACCCAGTACTTC. Amino acid sequence: CASSFAGQRETQYF.

In regard to this clonotype: Likely a read error: the CDR3 ends without its conserved phenylalanine or tryptophan. Because the CDR3's place on the DNA is in doubt, the DNA is left out and the CDR3 is given as listed by TCRdb. The rearrangement uses TRBV2 and TRBJ1-1; TRBD1 is the table's D call and was not checked against the DNA. Both ends counted, the CDR3 spans 14 residues. The V gene's germline CDR1 is SNHLY and CDR2 FYNNEI. CDR3 amino acids: CASSEADRGRGRDY.

This clonotype was found many times. The chain couples TRBV7-2 to TRBJ2-2; D is unclear. Germline V CDR1 and CDR2: SGHTA, FQGNSA. V was clipped by 3 bases and J by 0 bases, with 5 bases between them. This CDR3 is built from 14 residues. CDR3 protein: CASSFRANTGELFF. The CDR3 region has the DNA TGTGCCAGCAGCTTTCGGGCGAACACCGGGGAGCTGTTTTTT.

This chain joins TRBV27 and TRBJ2-2; 9 positions match TRBD1. J was trimmed by 7 bases and V by 2 bases; bases with no gene match: 5. There are 15 residues in the CDR3. Germline V lookup: CDR1 MNHEY, CDR2 SMNVEV (reference sequence). The CDR3 reads CASSLMGQGDGELFF. The CDR3 bases are TGTGCCAGCAGTTTAATGGGACAGGGAGACGGGGAGCTGTTTTTT.

This chain joins TRBV13 and TRBJ2-7, with 7 bases matching TRBD1. The germline CDR1 and CDR2 sequences are PRHDT and FYEKMQ (reference sequence). The CDR3 covers 16 residues. The J segment lost 2 bases and the V segment lost 5 bases, leaving 12 bases of the junction unmatched. The CDR3 loop reads CASSRNRDRRTYEQYF. The CDR3 DNA reads TGTGCCAGCAGCCGCAACCGGGACAGACGTACCTACGAGCAGTACTTC.

This clonotype was seen at least ten times. The V and J genes are TRBV24-1 and TRBJ1-5, with D perhaps matching TRBD1 (6 bases). This CDR3 spans 13 amino acids. The germline CDR1 and CDR2 sequences are KGHDR and SFDVKD. Trimming removed 9 bases from V and 1 base from J, with 9 bases in between. This chain's CDR3 is CATRQDSNQPQHF. The DNA for the CDR3 is TGTGCCACCCGACAGGACAGCAATCAGCCCCAGCATTTT.

CDR3 region: CSARREGLLYNEQFF. CDR3 DNA sequence: TGCAGTGCTAGAAGGGAGGGGTTGCTTTACAATGAGCAGTTCTTC. The chain recombines TRBV20-1 with TRBJ2-1; 7 positions match TRBD2. CDR3 length equals 15 residues. CDR1 and CDR2 from the germline V gene are DFQATT and SNEGSKA (reference sequence). Trimming at V came to 2 bases and at J to 4 bases, leaving 8 bases not matched to a gene.

The CDR3 loop reads CATSDQTSAGNEQYF. As DNA, the CDR3 is TGTGCCACCAGTGATCAGACTAGCGCGGGGAATGAGCAGTACTTC. V gene TRBV24-1 combines with J gene TRBJ2-4; 8 positions agree with TRBD2. The CDR3 contains 15 residues. The junction had 13 bases not matched to a gene; V was cut back by 3 bases and J by 13 bases. Germline CDR1 KGHDR, CDR2 SFDVKD.

This clonotype was observed at least ten times. CDR3: CASTDLWTGGYGYTF. The CDR3 DNA sequence: TGTGCCAGCACCGATCTTTGGACAGGGGGCTATGGCTACACCTTC. V and J are TRBV7-8 and TRBJ1-2; 10 bases map to TRBD1. The CDR3 sequence is 15 residues long. Germline CDR1 SGHVS, CDR2 FQNEAQ. V was clipped by 7 bases and J by 4 bases; unmatched bases: 9.

V and J are TRBV2 and TRBJ1-1; D is uncertain. The CDR3 runs to 14 residues. CDR1 and CDR2 from the germline V gene are SNHLY and FYNNEI. Trimming shortened V by 7 bases and J by 6 bases, and 18 bases separated the two germline ends. CDR3 loop: CASIVQKGPAEAFF. CDR3 nucleotide sequence: TGTGCCAGCATAGTCCAGAAAGGTCCTGCTGAAGCTTTCTTT.

In its sample, this clonotype was seen a few times. The chain links TRBV5-6 to TRBJ2-3; perhaps D is TRBD1 or TRBD2 (6 bases each). CDR3 length: 16 amino acids. Germline assignment: CDR1 SGHDT and CDR2 YYEEEE. V was clipped by 5 bases and J by 0 bases, with 16 bases between them. The CDR3: CASSSYRDSSTDTQYF. The CDR3 nucleotides read TGTGCCAGCAGTTCTTACAGGGACTCTAGCACAGATACGCAGTATTTT.

This clonotype showed up many times. J is TRBJ1-1 and V is TRBV12-5; D is ambiguous. V gave up 2 bases and J gave up 1 base, with 8 bases separating them. CDR3 size: 14 residues. CDR1 LGHNT and CDR2 FRNRAP come from the germline V gene. CDR3 protein: CASGLRPPNTEAFF. DNA for the CDR3: TGTGCTAGTGGTTTGCGACCGCCGAACACTGAAGCTTTCTTT. The full variable domain, its missing parts supplied by reference TRBV12-5 and TRBJ1-1, is DARVTQTPRHKVTEMGQEVTMRCQPILGHNTVFWYRQTMMQGLELLAYFRNRAPLDDSGMPKDRFSAEMPDATLATLKIQPSEPRDSAVYFCASGLRPPNTEAFFGQGTRLTVV.

The CDR3 here is CSVVRQGADFTEAFF. The DNA of the CDR3 is TGCAGCGTTGTGCGACAGGGGGCGGATTTTACTGAAGCTTTCTTT. The chain recombines TRBV29-1 with TRBJ1-1, with 10 positions matching TRBD1. Germline loops: CDR1 SQVTM, CDR2 ANQGSEA. This CDR3 region has 15 residues. V trimming: 4 bases; J trimming: 5 bases; junction bases outside the gene matches: 10.

This clonotype was observed a few times. V gene TRBV14 combines with J gene TRBJ2-7; the D gene is possibly TRBD1 (6 bases). The end of the DNA is better explained by TRBJ2-1, so the J call may be wrong. The CDR3 contains 15 residues. CDR1 is SGHDN and CDR2 is FVKESK in the germline V gene. The DNA for the CDR3 is TGTGCCAGCAGCCCCGGGACATCCACCTACAATGAGCAGTTCTTC. Encoded protein: CASSPGTSTYNEQFF.